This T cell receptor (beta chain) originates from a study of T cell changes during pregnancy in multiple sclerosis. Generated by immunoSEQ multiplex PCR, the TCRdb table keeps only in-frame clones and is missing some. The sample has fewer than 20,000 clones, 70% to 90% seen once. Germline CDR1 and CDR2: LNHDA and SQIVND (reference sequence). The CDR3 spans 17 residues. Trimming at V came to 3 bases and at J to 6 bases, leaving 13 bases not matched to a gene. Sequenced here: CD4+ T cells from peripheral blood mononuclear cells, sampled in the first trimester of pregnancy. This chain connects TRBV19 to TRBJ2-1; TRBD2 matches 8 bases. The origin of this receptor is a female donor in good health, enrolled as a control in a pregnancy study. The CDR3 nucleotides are TGTGCCAGTAGTATCACCCGCTTAGGTAGCGGGGCCAATGAGCAGTTCTTC. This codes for CASSITRLGSGANEQFF.